This T cell receptor (beta chain) was identified in a study of T cells in Graves' hyperthyroidism and ophthalmopathy. As for this clonotype: Its antigen is not identified.

Amplification of TCR beta CDR3 regions was performed using RNA transcripts as template. Carried out on the TCR CDR3, a first-round RT-PCR used the HTBI primer set. TCRdb used MiXCR to reprocess the multiplex PCR reads, holding one entry per CDR3 protein. The table records almost 500,000 distinct CDR3 sequences, around a fifth of them present only once. The cohort's ophthalmopathy patients, a group with duration under 3 months, had a Clinical Activity Score of at least 3 and a NOSPECS grade of at least 4. Those patients with uncontrolled infection, other autoimmune disease, pregnancy or lactation were excluded. Germline loops: CDR1 KGHDR, CDR2 SFDVKD. This CDR3 contains 13 residues. The trim removed 4 bases at V and 9 bases at J, leaving 4 bases unmatched. Findings and limits, study-wide: Blood also showed most of the thyroid clonotypes that were expanded above 0.001. Ophthalmopathy was predicted by the model a median of approximately 6.6 months ahead of onset.

The receptor was derived from a woman in her sixties or seventies with Graves' ophthalmopathy. Input material: blood. V and J are TRBV24-1 and TRBJ2-1, with 8 nucleotides matching TRBD2. The CDR3 DNA sequence: TGTGCCACCAGTGAGATAGCGGGAAGTGAGCAGTTCTTC. This codes for CATSEIAGSEQFF.